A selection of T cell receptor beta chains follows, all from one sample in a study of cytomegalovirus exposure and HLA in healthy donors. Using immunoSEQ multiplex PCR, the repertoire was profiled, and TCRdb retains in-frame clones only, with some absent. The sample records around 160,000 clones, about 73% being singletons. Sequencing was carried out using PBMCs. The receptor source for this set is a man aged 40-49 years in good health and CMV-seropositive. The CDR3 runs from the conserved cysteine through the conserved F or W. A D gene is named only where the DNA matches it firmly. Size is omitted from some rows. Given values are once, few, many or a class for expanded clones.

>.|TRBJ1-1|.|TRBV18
TGTGCCAGCTCACCGGGGGCAGGGCCGAACACTGAAGCTTTCTTT
CASSPGAGPNTEAFF
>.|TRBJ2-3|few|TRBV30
TGTGCCTACCAAACGACTAGGAGAACGCAGTATTTT
CAYQTTRRTQYF
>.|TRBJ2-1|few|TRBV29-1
TGCAGCGTTGGTCTGGGGCCCTCCTCCTACAATGAGCAGTTCTTC
CSVGLGPSSYNEQFF
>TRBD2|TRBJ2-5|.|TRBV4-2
TGTGCCAGCAGCCAAGATGGCCCTAGCGGTCAATTTGAAGAGCAGTACTTC
CASSQDGPSGQFEEQYF
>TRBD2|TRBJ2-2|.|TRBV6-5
TGTGCCAGCAGGAGGACTAGCGCCTCGACCGGGGAGCTGTTTTTT
CASRRTSASTGELFF
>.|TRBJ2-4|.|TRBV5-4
TGTGCCAGCAGCTTGGGGCTGGCCAAAAACATTCAGTACTTC
CASSLGLAKNIQYF
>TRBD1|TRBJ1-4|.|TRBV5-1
TGCGCCAGCAGCTCGGGACAGGCCCCTGAAAAACTGTTTTTT
CASSSGQAPEKLFF
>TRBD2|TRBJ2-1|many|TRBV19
TGTGCCAGCGGGGGGCGGGAGGGGCTCAATGAGCAGTTCTTC
CASGGREGLNEQFF
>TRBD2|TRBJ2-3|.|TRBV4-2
TGTGCCAGCAGCCAAGAAGGAGGGGAGGGGCCGCAGTATTTT
CASSQEGGEGPQYF
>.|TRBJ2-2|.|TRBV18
TGTGCCAGCTCCCTTTGGGCCTCCAACACCGGGGAGCTGTTTTTT
CASSLWASNTGELFF
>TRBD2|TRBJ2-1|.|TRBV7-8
TGTGCCAGCAGCCATACAACTAGCGGAAGTGGCAATGAGCAGTTCTTC
CASSHTTSGSGNEQFF
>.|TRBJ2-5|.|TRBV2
TGTGCCAGCAGTGGTACTTGGGAGGAGACCCAGTACTTC
CASSGTWEETQYF
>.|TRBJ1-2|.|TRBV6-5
TGTGCCAGCAGTTACCTCGCAGGGGCAAACTATGGCTACACCTTC
CASSYLAGANYGYTF
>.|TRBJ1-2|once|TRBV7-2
TGTGCCAGCAGTCCAGGGTTTGGCTACACCTTC
CASSPGFGYTF
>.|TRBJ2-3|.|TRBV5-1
TGCGCCAGCAGCGTAGTGGGCTCGGCGGATACGCAGTATTTT
CASSVVGSADTQYF
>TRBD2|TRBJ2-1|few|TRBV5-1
TGCGCCAGCAGCTTGGGTCTAGCGGGAGGTGGTGAGCAGTTCTTC
CASSLGLAGGGEQFF
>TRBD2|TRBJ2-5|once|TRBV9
TGTGCCAGCAGCGCCGGTAGCGGGAGAGAAGAGACCCAGTACTTC
CASSAGSGREETQYF
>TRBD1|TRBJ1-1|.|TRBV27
TGTGCCAGCAGTTTATCGATGACAGGGTATGAAGCTTTCTTT
CASSLSMTGYEAFF
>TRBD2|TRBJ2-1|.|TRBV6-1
TGTGCCAGCAGTGAAGCGATAGCGGGAGTGGGTGAGCAGTTCTTC
CASSEAIAGVGEQFF
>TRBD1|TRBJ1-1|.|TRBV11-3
TGTGCCAGCAGCCGCACAGGGGGCGTAAACACTGAAGCTTTCTTT
CASSRTGGVNTEAFF
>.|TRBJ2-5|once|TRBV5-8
TGTGCCAGCAGCACCCCCGGGGTGGGCGAAGAGACCCAGTACTTC
CASSTPGVGEETQYF
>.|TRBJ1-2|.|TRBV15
TGTGCCACCAGCAGCGGCGGCAACTATGGCTACACCTTC
CATSSGGNYGYTF
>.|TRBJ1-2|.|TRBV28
TGTGCCAGCAGTCAGAGACAGGCGACGTATGGCTACACCTTC
CASSQRQATYGYTF
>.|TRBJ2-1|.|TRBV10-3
TGTGCCATCAGTGATATTGGAGGGAATGAGCAGTTCTTC
CAISDIGGNEQFF
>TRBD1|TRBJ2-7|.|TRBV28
TGTGCCAGCAAGAGCCCAGGGGGCCAGCCATCCTACGAGCAGTACTTC
CASKSPGGQPSYEQYF
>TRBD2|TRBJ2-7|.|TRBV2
TGTGCCAGCAGTTCGGGGGGAGCTAAGGGGCACTTC
CASSSGGAKGHF
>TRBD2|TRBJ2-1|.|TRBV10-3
TGTGCCATCCGTTCGGGGGGGGACGGACTAGCGGGGTCCAATGAGCAGTTCTTC
CAIRSGGDGLAGSNEQFF
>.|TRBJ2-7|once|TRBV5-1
TGCGCCAGCAGCCTTGAAACGACTGGGTTAACCTACGAGCAGTACTTC
CASSLETTGLTYEQYF
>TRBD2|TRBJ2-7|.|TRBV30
TGTGCCTGGAGTGTAGGACTAGCGGTTTCCCTCTTC
CAWSVGLAVSLF
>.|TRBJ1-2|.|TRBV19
TGTGCCAGTAGCCCGGACAGTACTAACTATGGCTACACCTTC
CASSPDSTNYGYTF
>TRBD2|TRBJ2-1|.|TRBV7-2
TGTGCCACCGGGCTAGCGGGACCTTACAATGAGCAGTTCTTC
CATGLAGPYNEQFF
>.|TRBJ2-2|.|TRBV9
TGTGCCAGCAGCGTAGTAACCGGGGCCGGGGAGCTGTTTTTT
CASSVVTGAGELFF
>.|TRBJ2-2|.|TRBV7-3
TGTGCCAGCAGCACCGGACTCACCGGGGAGCTGTTTTTT
CASSTGLTGELFF
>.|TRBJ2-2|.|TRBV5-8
TGTGCCAGCAGCCCAGGGGAAATAGGGAACACCGGGGAGCTGTTTTTT
CASSPGEIGNTGELFF
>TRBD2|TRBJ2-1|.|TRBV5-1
TGCGCCAGCAGCCCGACTAGCGGGACGTACAATGAGCAGTTCTTC
CASSPTSGTYNEQFF
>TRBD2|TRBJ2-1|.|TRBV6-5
TGTGCCAGCAGTTTCAGCGGGAGCGGGTCCTACAATGAGCAGTTCTTC
CASSFSGSGSYNEQFF
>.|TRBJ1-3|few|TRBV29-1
TGCAGCGTTGAAGATCAACTATACACCATATATTTT
CSVEDQLYTIYF
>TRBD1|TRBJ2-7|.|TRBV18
TGTGCCAGCTCACCCACAGGGGGCATCGCCTACGAGCAGTACTTC
CASSPTGGIAYEQYF
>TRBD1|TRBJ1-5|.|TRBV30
TGTGCCTGGAGCCAGGGGGTGAATCAGCCCCAGCATTTT
CAWSQGVNQPQHF
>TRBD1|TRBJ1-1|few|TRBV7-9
TGTTCCAGCAGCTTAGAGGGACAGGGTTTTGACACTGAAGCTTTCTTT
CSSSLEGQGFDTEAFF
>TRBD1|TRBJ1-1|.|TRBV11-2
TGTGCCAGCAGCTTAGGCAGGGGGCAAACTGAAGCTTTCTTT
CASSLGRGQTEAFF
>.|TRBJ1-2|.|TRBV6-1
TGTGCCAGCAGTATGACAGAAACTAACTATGGCTACACCTTC
CASSMTETNYGYTF
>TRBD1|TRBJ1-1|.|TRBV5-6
TGTGCCAGCGCTAACAGGGGGCCGGCTTTCTTT
CASANRGPAFF
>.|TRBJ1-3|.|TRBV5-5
TGTGCCAGCGGGTGGCAGAGCGCTGGAAACACCATATATTTT
CASGWQSAGNTIYF
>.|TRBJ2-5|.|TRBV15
TGTGCCACCAGCAGAGATGTCGGAGAGACCCAGTACTTC
CATSRDVGETQYF
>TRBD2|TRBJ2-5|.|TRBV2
TGTGCCAGCAGTTTTTTTCTAGCGGGAGGGACAGAGACCCAGTACTTC
CASSFFLAGGTETQYF
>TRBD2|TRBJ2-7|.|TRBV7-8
TGTGCCAGCAGCACGACTAGCGGGATGGCCTACGAGCAGTACTTC
CASSTTSGMAYEQYF
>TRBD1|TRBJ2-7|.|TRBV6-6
TGTGCCAGCAGTTCCGGGACAGTCTACGAGCAGTACTTC
CASSSGTVYEQYF
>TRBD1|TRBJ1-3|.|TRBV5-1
TGCGCCAGCAGCTTGAGTGAGGGGACAGCCTCTGGAAACACCATATATTTT
CASSLSEGTASGNTIYF
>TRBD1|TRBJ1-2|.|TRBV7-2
TGTGCCAGCAGCTTAGTAAGAGGACAGGGGGGTGGCTACACCTTC
CASSLVRGQGGGYTF
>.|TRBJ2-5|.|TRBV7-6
TGTGCCAGCAGCCCCCGTAGGGGGGGCGAGAGGGAGACCCAGTACTTC
CASSPRRGGERETQYF